This entry is about one TCR beta chain. CDR1 and CDR2 from the germline V gene are MNHEY and SMNVEV (reference sequence). This CDR3 has 13 residues. Trimming stripped 5 bases from V and 4 bases from J, with 8 bases between. These data come from a study of OX40 agonist ivuxolimab in advanced cancers. Assay: immunoSEQ multiplex PCR; the TCRdb copy retains only in-frame clones and omits some. The table has about 31,000 clones, over 75% seen once. Specimen: CD4+ or CD8+ T cells sorted from blood, collected in a trial of the OX40 agonist ivuxolimab. The chain carries TRBV27 and TRBJ2-2; tentatively, D is TRBD2 (5 bases). This TCR derives from an adult with an advanced solid tumor such as melanoma, head and neck, liver or kidney cancer. This CDR3 reads CASSLTSTGELFF. The CDR3 DNA follows: TGTGCCAGCAGTCTCACTAGCACCGGGGAGCTGTTTTTT.